This T cell receptor beta chain was captured in a study of cytomegalovirus exposure and HLA in healthy donors. Profiled with immunoSEQ multiplex PCR; TCRdb holds only in-frame clones, not every one. The table records 100,000 to 150,000 clones, about 85% of them present only once. Trimming stripped 4 bases from V and 10 bases from J, with 17 bases between. The CDR3 is 14 amino acids. CDR1 and CDR2 (germline): SEHNR, FQNEAQ (reference sequence). This rearrangement joins TRBV7-9 to TRBJ2-1; TRBD2 is a possible D gene (6 bases). The specimen sequenced was PBMCs. The TCR comes from a man aged 18 to 30 in good health and CMV-seropositive. As DNA, the CDR3 is TGTGCCAGCAGCTCTGGGGGAGGCGAGGGAGAGCAGTTCTTC. Translating gives CASSSGGGEGEQFF.